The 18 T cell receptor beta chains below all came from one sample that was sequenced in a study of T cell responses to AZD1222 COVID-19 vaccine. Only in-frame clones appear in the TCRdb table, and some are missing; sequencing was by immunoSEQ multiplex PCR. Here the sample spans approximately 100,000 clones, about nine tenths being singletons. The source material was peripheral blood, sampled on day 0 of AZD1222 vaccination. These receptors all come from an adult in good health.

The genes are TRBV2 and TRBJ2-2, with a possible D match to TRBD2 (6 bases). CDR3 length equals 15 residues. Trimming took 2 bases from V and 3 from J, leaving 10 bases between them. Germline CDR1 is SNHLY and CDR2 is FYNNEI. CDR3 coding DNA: TGTGCCAGCAGTGAACGCGGGGTGGACACCGGGGAGCTGTTTTTT. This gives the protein CASSERGVDTGELFF.

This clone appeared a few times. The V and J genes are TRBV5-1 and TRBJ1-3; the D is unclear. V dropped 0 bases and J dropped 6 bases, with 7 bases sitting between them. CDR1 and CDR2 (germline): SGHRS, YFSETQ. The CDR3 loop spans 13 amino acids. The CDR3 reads CASSLEQPNTIYF. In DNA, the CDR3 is TGCGCCAGCAGCTTGGAACAGCCAAACACCATATATTTT.

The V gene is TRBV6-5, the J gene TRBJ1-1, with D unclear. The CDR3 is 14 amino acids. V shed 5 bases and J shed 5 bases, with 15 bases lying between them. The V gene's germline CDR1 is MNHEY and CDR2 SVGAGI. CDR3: CASSRKVERTEAFF. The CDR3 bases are TGTGCCAGCAGTCGGAAAGTTGAGAGGACTGAAGCTTTCTTT.

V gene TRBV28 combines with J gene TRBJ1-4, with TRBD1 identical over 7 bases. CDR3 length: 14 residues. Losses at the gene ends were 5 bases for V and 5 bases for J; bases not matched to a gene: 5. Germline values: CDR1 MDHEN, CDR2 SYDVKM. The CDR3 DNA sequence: TGTGCCAGCAGTACCCGGGACAGAAATGAAAAACTGTTTTTT. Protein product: CASSTRDRNEKLFF.

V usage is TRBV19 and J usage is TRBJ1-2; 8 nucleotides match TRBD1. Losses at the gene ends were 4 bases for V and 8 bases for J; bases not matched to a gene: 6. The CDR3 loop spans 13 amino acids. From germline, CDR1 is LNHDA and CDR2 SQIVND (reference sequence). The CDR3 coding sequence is TGTGCCAGTAGTACACGGACAGGGCAAGGCTACACCTTC. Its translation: CASSTRTGQGYTF.

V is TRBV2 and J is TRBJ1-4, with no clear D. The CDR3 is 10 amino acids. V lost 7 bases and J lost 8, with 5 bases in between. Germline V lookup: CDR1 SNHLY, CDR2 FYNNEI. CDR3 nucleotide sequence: TGTGCCAGCAAGAGGGAAAAACTGTTTTTT. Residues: CASKREKLFF.

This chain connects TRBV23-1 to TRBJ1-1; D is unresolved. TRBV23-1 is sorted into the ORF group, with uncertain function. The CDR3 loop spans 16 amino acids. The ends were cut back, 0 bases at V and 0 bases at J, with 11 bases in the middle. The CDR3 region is CASSQSDSVMNTEAFF. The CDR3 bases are TGCGCCAGCAGTCAATCTGACTCAGTTATGAACACTGAAGCTTTCTTT.

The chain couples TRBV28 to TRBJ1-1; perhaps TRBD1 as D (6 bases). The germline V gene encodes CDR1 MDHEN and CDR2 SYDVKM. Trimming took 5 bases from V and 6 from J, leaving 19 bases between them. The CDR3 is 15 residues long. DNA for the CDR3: TGTGCCAGCAGTCGACTAAGTAACAGGGCCCCTGAAGCTTTCTTT. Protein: CASSRLSNRAPEAFF.

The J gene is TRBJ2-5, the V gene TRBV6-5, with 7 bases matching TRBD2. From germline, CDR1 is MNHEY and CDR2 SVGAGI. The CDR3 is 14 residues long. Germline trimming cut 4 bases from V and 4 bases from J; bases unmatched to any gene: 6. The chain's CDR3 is CASSSDWGGETQYF. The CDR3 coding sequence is TGTGCCAGCAGTTCGGACTGGGGGGGAGAGACCCAGTACTTC.

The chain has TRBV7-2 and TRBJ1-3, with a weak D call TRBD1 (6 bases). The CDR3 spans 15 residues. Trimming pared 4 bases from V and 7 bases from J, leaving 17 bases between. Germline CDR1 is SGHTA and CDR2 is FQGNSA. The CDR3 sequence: CASSSLDRMRNTIYF. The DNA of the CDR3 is TGTGCCAGCAGCTCCCTAGACAGGATGAGGAACACCATATATTTT.

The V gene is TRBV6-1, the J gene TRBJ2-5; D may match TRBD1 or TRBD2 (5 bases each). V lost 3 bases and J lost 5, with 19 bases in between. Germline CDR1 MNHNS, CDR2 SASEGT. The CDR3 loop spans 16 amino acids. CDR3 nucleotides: TGTGCCAGCAGTGACTTCCTCGGGACCGTCCAGGAGACCCAGTACTTC. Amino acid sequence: CASSDFLGTVQETQYF.

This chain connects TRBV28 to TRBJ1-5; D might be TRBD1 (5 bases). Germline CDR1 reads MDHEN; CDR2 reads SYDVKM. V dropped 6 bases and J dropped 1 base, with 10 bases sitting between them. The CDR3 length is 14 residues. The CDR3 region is CASSLQVSNQPQHF. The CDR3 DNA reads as TGTGCCAGCAGCCTACAGGTCAGCAATCAGCCCCAGCATTTT.

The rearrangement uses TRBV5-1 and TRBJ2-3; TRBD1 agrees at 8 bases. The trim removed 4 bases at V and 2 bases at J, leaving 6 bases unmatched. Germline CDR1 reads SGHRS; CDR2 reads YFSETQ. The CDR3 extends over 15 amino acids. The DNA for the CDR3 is TGCGCCAGCAGCCTCGGGACAGGTTACACAGATACGCAGTATTTT. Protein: CASSLGTGYTDTQYF.

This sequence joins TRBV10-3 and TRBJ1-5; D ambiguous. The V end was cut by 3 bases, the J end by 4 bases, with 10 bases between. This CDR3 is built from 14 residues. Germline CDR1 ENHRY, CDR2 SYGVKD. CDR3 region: CAISERQTNQPQHF. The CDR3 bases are TGTGCCATCAGTGAACGGCAAACGAATCAGCCCCAGCATTTT.

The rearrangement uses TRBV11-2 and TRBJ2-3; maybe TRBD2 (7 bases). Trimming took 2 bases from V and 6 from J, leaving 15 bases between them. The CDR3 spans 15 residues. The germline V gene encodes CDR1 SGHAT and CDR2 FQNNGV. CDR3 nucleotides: TGTGCCAGCAGCTTATTAGGGGGGGCGGCTGATACGCAGTATTTT. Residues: CASSLLGGAADTQYF.

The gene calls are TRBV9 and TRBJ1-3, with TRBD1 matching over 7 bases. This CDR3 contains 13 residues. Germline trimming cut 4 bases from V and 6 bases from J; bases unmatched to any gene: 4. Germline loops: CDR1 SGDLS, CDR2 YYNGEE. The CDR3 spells CASSLEGANTIYF. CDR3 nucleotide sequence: TGTGCCAGCAGCCTCGAGGGGGCAAACACCATATATTTT.

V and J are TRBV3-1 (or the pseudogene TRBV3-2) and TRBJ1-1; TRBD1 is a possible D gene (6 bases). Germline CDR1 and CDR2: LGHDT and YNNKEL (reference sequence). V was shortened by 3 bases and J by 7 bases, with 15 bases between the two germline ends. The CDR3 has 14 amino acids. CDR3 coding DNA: TGTGCCAGCAGCCAGATGACAGGTAACGGTGAAGCTTTCTTT. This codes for CASSQMTGNGEAFF.

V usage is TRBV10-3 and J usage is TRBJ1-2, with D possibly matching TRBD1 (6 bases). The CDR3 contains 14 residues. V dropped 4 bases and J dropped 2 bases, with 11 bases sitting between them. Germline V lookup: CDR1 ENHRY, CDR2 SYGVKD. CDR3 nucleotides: TGTGCCATCAGTGGGGGGCTGATGAACTATGGCTACACCTTC. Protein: CAISGGLMNYGYTF.